This T cell receptor beta chain came from a study of blood T cell repertoires in COVID-19. Germline V gene data show CDR1 as SGHDT and CDR2 as YYEEEE. The CDR3 is 14 residues long. With 4 bases removed from V and 2 bases from J, the gap between germline ends came to 12 bases. Method: immunoSEQ multiplex PCR; TCRdb's copy keeps in-frame clones and lacks some. The sample lists 250,000 to 300,000 clones; 75% to 90% were seen once. Sequences were obtained from PBMCs or T cells enriched from blood (not recorded which). The receptor's source is a woman aged 40-49 years who had recovered from COVID-19. V gene TRBV5-6 combines with J gene TRBJ1-2; weak D call: TRBD1 (5 bases). The CDR3 nucleotides are TGTGCCAGCAGCATCTACCAGGGAAACTATGGCTACACCTTC. Its translation is CASSIYQGNYGYTF.